What follows is one T cell receptor (beta chain) and its context. Its antigen is currently unknown. This entry is derived from a study of T cell responses to AZD1222 COVID-19 vaccine. Here immunoSEQ multiplex PCR was the method, and the copy in TCRdb shows in-frame clones only, minus some. Of some 100,000 clones in the sample, 86% are singletons; the top ten hold approximately 18%. The CDR3 runs 13 residues. Trimming removed 6 bases at V and 2 bases at J, with 10 bases between. Germline V lookup: CDR1 SGHTA, CDR2 FQGTGA. General observations from the study: Repertoire sampling was restricted to post-peak T cell response timepoints.

Sequenced here: peripheral blood, sampled 28 days after the second AZD1222 dose. The gene calls are TRBV7-3 and TRBJ2-5, with a possible D match to TRBD2 (5 bases). This sequence was found in an adult who received the AZD1222 COVID-19 vaccine. The CDR3 bases are TGTGCCAGCAGGGGAGTGGGGCAAGAGACCCAGTACTTC. It codes for CASRGVGQETQYF.